The source of this TCR beta chain is a study of response to subunit inactivated influenza vaccine. Overall study results and limits: It was the authors' suggestion that each seasonal influenza vaccination recruits few new T cells.

TCRdb itself ran the RT-PCR reads through MiXCR, one entry per CDR3 protein. The sample lists around 760,000 distinct CDR3 sequences, approximately 13% occurring once. CDR1 and CDR2 (germline): LNHDA, SQIVND (reference sequence). The germline V and J ends were trimmed by 5 bases and 6 bases, with 23 bases remaining between them. The CDR3 totals 17 residues. As concerns this clonotype: Its specificity is unknown.

The receptor's source is a man between 50 and 59 years old who received an inactivated influenza vaccine. The sample was PBMCs from blood, taken 14 days before vaccination. This chain links TRBV19 with TRBJ2-1; the D gene is possibly TRBD2 (5 bases). CDR3 amino acids: CASSAPVSAVLGNEQFF. CDR3 bases: TGTGCCAGTAGTGCCCCGGTTAGCGCGGTTTTGGGCAATGAGCAGTTCTTC. Looking up the rest from reference TRBV19 and TRBJ2-1 gives the full variable domain: DGGITQSPKYLFRKEGQNVTLSCEQNLNHDAMYWYRQDPGQGLRLIYYSQIVNDFQKGDIAEGYSVSREKKESFPLTVTSAQKNPTAFYLCASSAPVSAVLGNEQFFGPGTRLTVL.